One and the same sample provided the 22 T cell receptor beta chains below, sequenced in a study of cytomegalovirus exposure and HLA in healthy donors. PCR primers comprised 60 Vbeta and 13 Jbeta primers. Sequencing used immunoSEQ multiplex PCR; TCRdb keeps in-frame clones, though not all of them. In total, the table holds 180,000 or so clones. The sample was PBMCs. The receptors were gathered from a boy aged 10-17 years in good health and CMV-seronegative.

J is TRBJ1-1 and V is TRBV19; no clear D. The V and J ends lost 3 bases and 0 bases respectively, with 5 bases between them. Germline V gene data show CDR1 as LNHDA and CDR2 as SQIVND (reference sequence). The CDR3 runs 13 residues. The CDR3 loop is CASSIQMNTEAFF. DNA for the CDR3: TGTGCCAGTAGTATTCAAATGAACACTGAAGCTTTCTTT.

The rearrangement uses TRBV2 and TRBJ2-3; D ambiguous. The CDR3 is made up of 13 amino acids. Germline-derived CDR1 and CDR2 are SNHLY and FYNNEI. V shed 7 bases and J shed 2 bases, with 10 bases lying between them. Here the CDR3 DNA reads TGTGCCAGCATTCCCGAGATCACAGATACGCAGTATTTT. Its translation is CASIPEITDTQYF.

V usage is TRBV6-1 and J usage is TRBJ1-6; D is unclear. Germline values: CDR1 MNHNS, CDR2 SASEGT. V lost 6 bases, J lost 6 bases, and 15 bases lay in between. The CDR3 extends over 15 amino acids. CDR3 in amino acids: CASRWVEGGNSPLHF. In DNA, the CDR3 is TGTGCCAGCAGATGGGTGGAAGGCGGTAATTCACCCCTCCACTTT.

The V call is TRBV19, the J call TRBJ2-3; 7 nucleotides align to TRBD1. In germline, CDR1 is LNHDA, CDR2 SQIVND (reference sequence). This CDR3 is 17 amino acids long. The J segment lost 4 bases and the V segment lost 3 bases, leaving 13 bases of the junction unmatched. In DNA form, the CDR3 reads TGTGCCAGTAGTATCCTTTCCGGGACAGTGGGTTCAGATACGCAGTATTTT. Its translation is CASSILSGTVGSDTQYF.

The chain carries TRBV5-1 and TRBJ2-4, with TRBD1 identical over 7 bases. The CDR3 spans 12 residues. V trimming: 5 bases; J trimming: 9 bases; junction bases outside the gene matches: 5. Germline CDR1 and CDR2: SGHRS and YFSETQ. The CDR3 reads CASSRDSIIQYF. For the CDR3, the DNA is TGCGCCAGCAGTCGGGACAGCATCATTCAGTACTTC. The full variable domain, completed using reference TRBV5-1 and TRBJ2-4, is KAGVTQTPRYLIKTRGQQVTLSCSPISGHRSVSWYQQTPGQGLQFLFEYFSETQRNKGNFPGRFSGRQFSNSRSEMNVSTLELGDSALYLCASSRDSIIQYFGAGTRLSVL.

The chain is built from TRBV4-1 and TRBJ2-7, with D possibly being TRBD1 (6 bases). The CDR3 loop spans 15 amino acids. Germline CDR1 and CDR2: MGHRA and YSYEKL. V lost 1 base to trimming and J lost 3 bases, with 13 bases between them. DNA of the CDR3: TGCGCCAGCAGCCAAGTTACAGGGTCAATCTACGAGCAGTACTTC. Its protein product is CASSQVTGSIYEQYF.

V usage is TRBV5-4 and J usage is TRBJ2-2, with 11 positions matching TRBD2. This CDR3 comprises 17 residues. Germline V gene sequence: CDR1 SGHNT, CDR2 YYREEE (reference sequence). V gave up 2 bases and J gave up 4 bases; unmatched junction bases: 7. CDR3 bases: TGTGCCAGCAGCTTCATAGCGGGGGGGCCGGGCACCGGGGAGCTGTTTTTT. This codes for CASSFIAGGPGTGELFF.

This CDR3 reads CASTAGLFQPQHF. The CDR3 DNA follows: TGTGCCAGCACGGCAGGGTTATTTCAGCCCCAGCATTTT. The chain recombines TRBV2 with TRBJ1-5, with a weak D call TRBD1 (5 bases). CDR1 and CDR2 (germline): SNHLY, FYNNEI. There are 13 residues in the CDR3. Trimming removed 7 bases from V and 6 bases from J, with 13 bases in between.

The genes are TRBV19 and TRBJ2-5; 8 bases fit TRBD2. V lost 10 bases and J lost 3; bases outside the gene matches: 10. Per germline, CDR1 LNHDA and CDR2 SQIVND (reference sequence). The CDR3 extends over 14 amino acids. CDR3 region: CATRAGGGKETQYF. Here the CDR3 DNA reads TGTGCCACAAGGGCGGGCGGGGGGAAAGAGACCCAGTACTTC.

The chain is built from TRBV30 and TRBJ2-3; TRBD2 might be the D (5 bases). V was pared by 2 bases and J by 3 bases, with 9 bases between. Germline assignment: CDR1 GTSNPN and CDR2 SVGIG (reference sequence). The CDR3 spans 13 residues. DNA of the CDR3: TGTGCCTGGAGTTTGTCGGGGACAGATACGCAGTATTTT. It encodes CAWSLSGTDTQYF.

The chain has TRBV2 and TRBJ1-2; TRBD1 matches at 7 bases. Trimming took 6 bases from V and 4 from J; bases not matched to a gene: 5. This CDR3 contains 13 residues. The germline CDR1 and CDR2 sequences are SNHLY and FYNNEI. For the CDR3, the DNA is TGTGCCAGCAGCCTACAGGGGAGCTATGGCTACACCTTC. This codes for CASSLQGSYGYTF.

The gene calls are TRBV5-1 and TRBJ1-2; D ambiguous. The CDR3 has 13 residues. Germline values: CDR1 SGHRS, CDR2 YFSETQ. Deletions cut 2 bases from V and 3 bases from J, with 8 bases between. CDR3 sequence reads: CASSFSRDYGYTF. The CDR3 region has the DNA TGCGCCAGCAGCTTTTCGAGGGACTATGGCTACACCTTC.

The chain carries TRBV2 and TRBJ2-7; 7 nucleotides align to TRBD2. The CDR3 has 12 residues. Germline loops: CDR1 SNHLY, CDR2 FYNNEI. J was trimmed by 6 bases and V by 7 bases; bases with no gene match: 6. The CDR3 DNA follows: TGTGCCAGCACCCGACTAGCCCCCGAGCAGTACTTC. Amino acid sequence: CASTRLAPEQYF.

The CDR3 here is CASSFGRVSTGETQYF. For the CDR3, the DNA is TGCGCCAGCAGCTTTGGGCGGGTTTCCACTGGAGAGACCCAGTACTTC. The rearrangement joins TRBV5-1 to TRBJ2-5, with D perhaps matching TRBD2 (5 bases). Trimming stripped 2 bases from V and 4 bases from J, with 18 bases between. CDR3 length equals 16 residues. Looked up from germline, CDR1 is SGHRS and CDR2 is YFSETQ.

J is TRBJ2-2 and V is TRBV5-1; D uncertain. Germline CDR1 reads SGHRS; CDR2 reads YFSETQ. The CDR3 is 15 residues long. V was trimmed by 0 bases and J by 3 bases, leaving 9 bases between them. The CDR3 DNA is TGCGCCAGCAGCTTGGCGGCGGCATACACCGGGGAGCTGTTTTTT. Amino acids: CASSLAAAYTGELFF.

V gene TRBV7-9 combines with J gene TRBJ2-3; D gene uncertain. V was trimmed by 7 bases and J by 6 bases, leaving 8 bases between them. The CDR3 is 11 amino acids. The V gene's germline CDR1 is SEHNR and CDR2 FQNEAQ (reference sequence). The CDR3 region has the DNA TGTGCCAGCAACCACCAGGATACGCAGTATTTT. Translating gives CASNHQDTQYF.

On this clone itself: The same CDR3 is also encoded by other DNA sequences in this sample. The chain employs TRBV19 and TRBJ1-1; tentative D call: TRBD1 (6 bases). The germline V gene has CDR1 LNHDA and CDR2 SQIVND (reference sequence). Trimming removed 3 bases at V and 5 bases at J, with 13 bases between. CDR3 length: 14 residues. The CDR3 region is CASSINQGSTEAFF. CDR3 nucleotides: TGTGCCAGTAGTATCAATCAGGGGTCGACTGAAGCTTTCTTT. Full variable domain (remainder filled in from reference TRBV19 and TRBJ1-1): DGGITQSPKYLFRKEGQNVTLSCEQNLNHDAMYWYRQDPGQGLRLIYYSQIVNDFQKGDIAEGYSVSREKKESFPLTVTSAQKNPTAFYLCASSINQGSTEAFFGQGTRLTVV.

Notes on this clone: Additional DNA sequences in this sample encode the identical CDR3. The J gene is TRBJ2-5, the V gene TRBV7-2; TRBD1 matches 7 bases. The CDR3 totals 14 residues. CDR1 and CDR2 from the germline V gene are SGHTA and FQGNSA. V lost 2 bases, J lost 5 bases, and 5 bases stayed unmatched. CDR3 in DNA: TGTGCCAGCAGCTTAAACAGGGGTGGCGAGACCCAGTACTTC. This encodes CASSLNRGGETQYF.

As for this clone: This specimen includes other DNA sequences encoding the same CDR3. This chain connects TRBV28 to TRBJ1-2; possibly TRBD1 for D (6 bases). The CDR3 has 13 residues. Trimming pared 6 bases from V and 2 bases from J, leaving 10 bases between. Germline V gives CDR1 MDHEN, CDR2 SYDVKM. The chain's CDR3 is CASSSTGNYGYTF. CDR3 DNA: TGTGCCAGCAGCTCGACAGGAAACTATGGCTACACCTTC.

The V gene is TRBV4-1, the J gene TRBJ2-1; TRBD2 might be the D (7 bases). V dropped 6 bases and J dropped 7 bases, with 22 bases sitting between them. Per the germline V gene, CDR1 is MGHRA and CDR2 is YSYEKL. This CDR3 contains 16 residues. The CDR3 DNA reads TGCGCCAGCAGATTCGTTGGGCGGGGGCGTAGTAATGAGCAGTTCTTC. This sequence encodes CASRFVGRGRSNEQFF.

This chain uses TRBV4-2 with TRBJ1-1; D remains ambiguous. Germline assignment: CDR1 LGHNA and CDR2 YNFKEQ. CDR3 length: 14 residues. V was clipped by 1 base and J by 1 base, with 7 bases between them. This CDR3 reads CASSQGGPNTEAFF. The CDR3 DNA is TGTGCCAGCAGCCAAGGAGGGCCGAACACTGAAGCTTTCTTT.

The V call is TRBV2, the J call TRBJ1-5; D is undetermined. The germline V gene encodes CDR1 SNHLY and CDR2 FYNNEI. The CDR3 totals 15 residues. V lost 8 bases and J lost 0, with 14 bases in between. CDR3 protein: CASSIIGLSNQPQHF. The CDR3 nucleotides read TGTGCCAGCTCCATTATTGGGCTTAGCAATCAGCCCCAGCATTTT. The full variable domain, completed using reference TRBV2 and TRBJ1-5, is EPEVTQTPSHQVTQMGQEVILRCVPISNHLYFYWYRQILGQKVEFLVSFYNNEISEKSEIFDDQFSVERPDGSNFTLKIRSTKLEDSAMYFCASSIIGLSNQPQHFGDGTRLSIL.